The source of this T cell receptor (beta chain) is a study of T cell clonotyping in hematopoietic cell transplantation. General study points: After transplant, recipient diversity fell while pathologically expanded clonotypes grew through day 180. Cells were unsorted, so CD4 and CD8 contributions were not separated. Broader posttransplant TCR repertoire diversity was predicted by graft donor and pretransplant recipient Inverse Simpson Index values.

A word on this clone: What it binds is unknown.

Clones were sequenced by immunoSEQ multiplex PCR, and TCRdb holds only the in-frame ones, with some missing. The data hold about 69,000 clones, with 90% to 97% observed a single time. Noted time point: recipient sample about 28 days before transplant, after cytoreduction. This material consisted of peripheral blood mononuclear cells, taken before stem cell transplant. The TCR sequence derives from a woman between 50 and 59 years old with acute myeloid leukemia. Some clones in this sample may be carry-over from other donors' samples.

The CDR3 DNA sequence: TGTGCCTGGAGTGTACATGACTATGGCTACACCTTC. It codes for CAWSVHDYGYTF. The chain joins TRBV30 to TRBJ1-2, with unresolved D. The CDR3 covers 12 residues. The V gene lost 0 bases and the J gene lost 3 bases, with 5 bases spanning the gap. Per the germline V gene, CDR1 is GTSNPN and CDR2 is SVGIG (reference sequence).